The clone carrying this T cell receptor (beta chain) was seen ten or more times. Trimming took 2 bases from V and 0 from J, leaving 7 bases between them. Germline loops: CDR1 SGDLS, CDR2 YYNGEE. This CDR3 region has 14 residues. These data originate in a study of T-cell reconstitution after alpha-beta-depleted transplantation in children. TCRbeta library preparation incorporated unique molecular identifiers. TCRdb called the PCR reads again in MiXCR, with one record for every CDR3 protein. The repertoire consists of around 380,000 distinct CDR3 sequences, with about a tenth occurring once and the leading ten covering nearly 5.5%.

This chain links TRBV9 with TRBJ2-3; D gene ambiguous. The specimen comprised PBMCs from the stem cell graft donor, sampled from the stem cell graft. This receptor was taken from a human donor who donated a stem cell graft to a child with acute myeloid leukemia. The CDR3 protein is CASSVSGSTDTQYF. CDR3 sequence (DNA): TGTGCCAGCAGCGTGTCAGGCAGCACAGATACGCAGTATTTT.